These 23 T cell receptor beta chains originate from one sample sequenced in a study of beta chain features in type 1 diabetes. These TCRs are of unknown antigen specificity. What was sequenced were expressed TCRB transcripts, since all of the isolated RNA had been reverse transcribed. TCRdb's table, derived via immunoSEQ multiplex PCR, lists solely in-frame clones and lacks some. The table includes over 40,000 clones, roughly 70% detected once. Notes on the study in general: TCRB CDR3s were moderately but significantly shorter in Type 1 diabetes patients in all four CD4+ subsets.

The sample comprised Tregs from blood. The receptors originated from a woman aged 18-30 years with type 1 diabetes.

A single count supports this clone. The rearrangement links TRBV11-2 to TRBJ2-2; 16 nucleotides align to TRBD2. The trim removed 7 bases at V and 4 bases at J, leaving 6 bases unmatched. Germline-derived CDR1 and CDR2 are SGHAT and FQNNGV. There are 17 residues in the CDR3. The CDR3 DNA is TGTGCCAGCAACCCGGGACTAGCGGGAGGGGGCACCGGGGAGCTGTTTTTT. Its translation is CASNPGLAGGGTGELFF. Full variable domain (missing parts from reference TRBV11-2 and TRBJ2-2): EAGVAQSPRYKIIEKRQSVAFWCNPISGHATLYWYQQILGQGPKLLIQFQNNGVVDDSQLPKDRFSAERLKGVDSTLKIQPAKLEDSAVYLCASNPGLAGGGTGELFFGEGSRLTVL.

V usage is TRBV4-1 and J usage is TRBJ2-1, with TRBD2 matching over 7 bases. The CDR3 runs to 17 residues. With 3 bases clipped from V and 3 bases from J, the junction kept 11 bases outside the gene matches. Per germline, CDR1 MGHRA and CDR2 YSYEKL. DNA of the CDR3: TGCGCCAGCAGCCATGCTAGAGTTGGGGGGGTCTACAATGAGCAGTTCTTC. This encodes CASSHARVGGVYNEQFF.

CDR3 bases: TGTGCTAGTGGTTCGGGATTCACTGAAGCTTTCTTT. Translated: CASGSGFTEAFF. This chain uses TRBV12-5 with TRBJ1-1; D is undetermined. Per the germline V gene, CDR1 is LGHNT and CDR2 is FRNRAP. The V gene lost 4 bases and the J gene lost 4 bases, with 7 bases spanning the gap. This CDR3 has 12 amino acids.

This chain connects TRBV7-9 to TRBJ1-1; 7 positions match TRBD1. The CDR3 extends over 12 amino acids. V was pared by 5 bases and J by 8 bases, with 5 bases of the junction left unmatched. The germline gives CDR1 SEHNR, CDR2 FQNEAQ (reference sequence). Here the CDR3 DNA reads TGTGCCAGCAGCAGACAGGGTTTAGAAGCTTTCTTT. It specifies CASSRQGLEAFF.

The J gene is TRBJ2-7, the V gene TRBV10-3; 9 bases match TRBD2. Looked up from germline, CDR1 is ENHRY and CDR2 is SYGVKD. Trimming removed 6 bases from V and 3 bases from J; junction bases left unmatched: 6. This CDR3 spans 14 amino acids. CDR3 region: CAIRATSGIYEQYF. The CDR3 bases are TGTGCCATCAGGGCGACTAGCGGCATCTACGAGCAGTACTTC.

The rearrangement uses TRBV14 and TRBJ2-7; D possibly corresponds to TRBD2 (5 bases). CDR1 is SGHDN and CDR2 is FVKESK in the germline V gene. The ends were cut back, 2 bases at V and 7 bases at J, with 18 bases in the middle. This CDR3 contains 15 residues. CDR3 region: CASSQRPLGASEQYF. The CDR3 nucleotides are TGTGCCAGCAGCCAACGACCGTTGGGAGCTTCGGAGCAGTACTTC.

This chain connects TRBV1 to TRBJ1-5. TRBV1 is termed a pseudogene. This CDR3 contains 16 residues. The CDR3 DNA sequence: TGCACCAGCAGCCAAGATATACGGGGGGCTACTCAGCCCCAGCATTTT. Protein: CTSSQDIRGATQPQHF.

This chain connects TRBV7-2 to TRBJ1-5; 9 bases fit TRBD1. Germline loops: CDR1 SGHTA, CDR2 FQGNSA. The V and J ends lost 1 base and 6 bases, in that order; junction bases with no gene match: 4. CDR3 size: 15 residues. The CDR3, as DNA: TGTGCCAGCAGCTTAGGGGACAGGGACGTTCAGCCCCAGCATTTT. This encodes CASSLGDRDVQPQHF.

This clone appeared once. The CDR3, as DNA: TGTGCCAGCAGCTTAACCTACGAGCAGTACTTC. As protein: CASSLTYEQYF. The rearrangement joins TRBV9 to TRBJ2-5; no clear D gene. Judging by the DNA end, TRBJ2-7 fits better; the J call may be wrong. The CDR3 is made up of 11 amino acids. The germline V gene has CDR1 SGDLS and CDR2 YYNGEE.

This clone has only a few counts. The chain has TRBV14 and TRBJ1-1; the D gene is possibly TRBD1 (5 bases). Germline V lookup: CDR1 SGHDN, CDR2 FVKESK. This CDR3 contains 14 residues. The V end lost 1 base, the J end lost 7 bases, and 13 bases lay between the germline ends. The CDR3 nucleotides read TGTGCCAGCAGCCAAGTAGCAGGGCACCATGAAGCTTTCTTT. Translated: CASSQVAGHHEAFF.

The chain couples TRBV11-1 to TRBJ1-1; D possibly corresponds to TRBD1 (5 bases). The V and J ends lost 4 bases and 2 bases respectively, with 11 bases between them. Germline lookup yields CDR1 SGHAT and CDR2 FQDESV (reference sequence). The CDR3 sequence is 14 residues long. The CDR3 region is CASSWGRTNTEAFF. In DNA form, the CDR3 reads TGTGCCAGCAGCTGGGGCAGAACTAACACTGAAGCTTTCTTT.

This chain joins TRBV9 and TRBJ1-2, with D uncertain. CDR3 length: 13 residues. V was trimmed by 0 bases and J by 4 bases, leaving 7 bases between them. Germline CDR1 SGDLS, CDR2 YYNGEE. For the CDR3, the DNA is TGTGCCAGCAGCGTAGGAGGGAGCTATGGCTACACCTTC. This gives the protein CASSVGGSYGYTF.

This chain links TRBV5-1 with TRBJ1-2, with a tentative D call TRBD1 (5 bases). V shed 4 bases and J shed 7 bases, with 17 bases lying between them. Germline CDR1 reads SGHRS; CDR2 reads YFSETQ. CDR3 size: 14 residues. CDR3 in amino acids: CASSTDGGAGGYTF. As DNA, the CDR3 is TGCGCCAGCAGCACCGACGGAGGGGCGGGTGGCTACACCTTC.

The chain combines TRBV28 with TRBJ2-3; D gene uncertain. Trimming pared 5 bases from V and 4 bases from J, leaving 10 bases between. Germline CDR1 and CDR2: MDHEN and SYDVKM. The CDR3 is 13 amino acids. This chain's CDR3 is CASSPRWSDTQYF. CDR3 in DNA: TGTGCCAGCAGTCCCAGATGGTCAGATACGCAGTATTTT.

This clone was counted only a few times. V usage is TRBV7-9 and J usage is TRBJ2-1, with TRBD2 matching over 11 bases. The V and J ends lost 5 bases and 5 bases, in that order; junction bases with no gene match: 8. The CDR3 has 16 residues. CDR1 and CDR2 (germline): SEHNR, FQNEAQ (reference sequence). CDR3 DNA sequence: TGTGCCAGCAGCGCGAGAAGACTAGCGGGGAACAATGAGCAGTTCTTC. It codes for CASSARRLAGNNEQFF.

The rearrangement joins TRBV18 to TRBJ1-5; 9 nucleotides align to TRBD1. Per the germline V gene, CDR1 is KGHSH and CDR2 is LQKENI. The V segment lost 2 bases and the J segment 5 bases; nucleotides outside the gene matches: 4. The CDR3 runs 15 residues. The CDR3 DNA is TGTGCCAGCTCACCAGGGACAGGGAGGTATCAGCCCCAGCATTTT. Translated: CASSPGTGRYQPQHF.

The rearrangement links TRBV28 to TRBJ1-5, with D tentatively TRBD1 (6 bases). Trimming removed 6 bases from V and 0 bases from J, with 21 bases in between. The CDR3 length is 18 residues. CDR1 MDHEN and CDR2 SYDVKM come from the germline V gene. The CDR3 DNA is TGTGCCAGCAGCGGCCGGGCAGGGGTGGATCTTAGCAATCAGCCCCAGCATTTT. It translates to CASSGRAGVDLSNQPQHF.

This clone was detected a few times. The chain links TRBV29-1 to TRBJ2-3; 9 nucleotides line up with TRBD2. The CDR3 is 15 amino acids. Germline assignment: CDR1 SQVTM and CDR2 ANQGSEA. The ends lost 4 bases at V and 1 base at J; junction bases unmatched: 6. Written as DNA, the CDR3 is TGCAGCGTTGCGCTAGCGGGAACGGGCACAGATACGCAGTATTTT. Amino acid sequence: CSVALAGTGTDTQYF.

This clone rates as medium-sized. V gene TRBV7-2 combines with J gene TRBJ2-1, with 11 bases aligning to TRBD2. CDR3 size: 16 residues. Germline V gene data show CDR1 as SGHTA and CDR2 as FQGNSA. V dropped 5 bases and J dropped 0; count of bases not matched to a gene: 3. The CDR3 region is CASSRTSGSSYNEQFF. DNA of the CDR3: TGTGCCAGCAGCCGTACTAGCGGGAGCTCCTACAATGAGCAGTTCTTC.

This rearrangement joins TRBV27 to TRBJ2-7; 15 nucleotides agree with TRBD2. The CDR3 contains 15 residues. Germline V gene data show CDR1 as MNHEY and CDR2 as SMNVEV (reference sequence). V dropped 7 bases and J dropped 2; count of bases not matched to a gene: 3. CDR3 amino acids: CASTRTSGRAYEQYF. For the CDR3, the DNA is TGTGCCAGCACCAGGACTAGCGGGAGGGCCTACGAGCAGTACTTC.

The count of this clone is one. The chain couples TRBV7-9 to TRBJ2-4, with 7 bases fitting TRBD2. The V gene end was trimmed by 5 bases and the J gene end by 6 bases; junction bases not matched to a gene: 7. The CDR3 extends over 14 amino acids. Germline V lookup: CDR1 SEHNR, CDR2 FQNEAQ (reference sequence). CDR3 DNA: TGTGCCAGCAGCCCCGGACTAGTTTTAAACATTCAGTACTTC. It codes for CASSPGLVLNIQYF.

The table lists this clone with a few counts. This sequence joins TRBV28 and TRBJ2-2; D call uncertain. The CDR3 contains 12 residues. V was shortened by 7 bases and J by 5 bases, with 8 bases between the two germline ends. Per the germline V gene, CDR1 is MDHEN and CDR2 is SYDVKM. The CDR3 DNA is TGTGCCAGCACCTTGCGTACCGGGGAGCTGTTTTTT. Encoded protein: CASTLRTGELFF.

V is TRBV7-9 and J is TRBJ2-7; D is possibly TRBD1 (6 bases). The CDR3 extends over 12 amino acids. Germline CDR1 reads SEHNR; CDR2 reads FQNEAQ (reference sequence). V lost 4 bases and J 5 bases, leaving 9 bases between the germline ends. The CDR3 bases are TGTGCCAGCAGCTCAGCAGGGGACGAGCAGTACTTC. Its translation is CASSSAGDEQYF.